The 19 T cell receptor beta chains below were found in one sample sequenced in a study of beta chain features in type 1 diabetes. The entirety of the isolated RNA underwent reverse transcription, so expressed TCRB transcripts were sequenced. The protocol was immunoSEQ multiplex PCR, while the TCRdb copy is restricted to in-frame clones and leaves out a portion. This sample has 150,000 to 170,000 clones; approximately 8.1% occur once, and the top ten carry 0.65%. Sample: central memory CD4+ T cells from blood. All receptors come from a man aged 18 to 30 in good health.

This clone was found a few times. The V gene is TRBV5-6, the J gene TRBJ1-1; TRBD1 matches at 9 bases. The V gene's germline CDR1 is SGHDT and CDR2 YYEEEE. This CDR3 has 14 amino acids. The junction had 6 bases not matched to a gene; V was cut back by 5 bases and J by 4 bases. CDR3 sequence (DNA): TGTGCCAGCAGTACGGGACAGGGTGCCACTGAAGCTTTCTTT. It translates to CASSTGQGATEAFF.

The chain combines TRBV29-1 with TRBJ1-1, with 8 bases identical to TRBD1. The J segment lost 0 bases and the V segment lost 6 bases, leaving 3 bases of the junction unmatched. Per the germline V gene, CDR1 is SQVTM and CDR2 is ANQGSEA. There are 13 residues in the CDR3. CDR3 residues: CSVTTGVNTEAFF. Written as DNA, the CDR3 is TGCAGCGTCACGACAGGGGTGAACACTGAAGCTTTCTTT.

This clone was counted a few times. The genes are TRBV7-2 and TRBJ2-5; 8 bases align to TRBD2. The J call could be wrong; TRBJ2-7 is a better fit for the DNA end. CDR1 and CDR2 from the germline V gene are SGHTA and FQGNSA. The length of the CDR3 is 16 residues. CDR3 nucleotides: TGTGCCAGCAGCTCCCAGGTAGCGGGACCCTCCTACGAGCAGTACTTC. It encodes CASSSQVAGPSYEQYF.

The CDR3: CAISEPLTRGSPLHF. DNA for the CDR3: TGTGCCATCAGTGAGCCCTTGACTCGGGGTTCACCCCTCCACTTT. J is TRBJ1-6 and V is TRBV10-3; D is ambiguous. Trimming took off 2 bases at V and 9 bases at J, with 14 bases between the two ends. The germline gives CDR1 ENHRY, CDR2 SYGVKD. The CDR3 is 15 amino acids.

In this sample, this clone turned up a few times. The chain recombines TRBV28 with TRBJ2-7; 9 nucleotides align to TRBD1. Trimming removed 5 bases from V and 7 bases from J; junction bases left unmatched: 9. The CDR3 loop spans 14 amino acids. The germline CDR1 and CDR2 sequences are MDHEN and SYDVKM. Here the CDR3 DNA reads TGTGCCAGCAGTCCGCCAGGGACAGGGTATGAGCAGTACTTC. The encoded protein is CASSPPGTGYEQYF.

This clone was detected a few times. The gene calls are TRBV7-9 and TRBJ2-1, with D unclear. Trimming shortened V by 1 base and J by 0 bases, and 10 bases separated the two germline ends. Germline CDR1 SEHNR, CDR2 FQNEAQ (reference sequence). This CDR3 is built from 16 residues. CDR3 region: CASSLVADSSYNEQFF. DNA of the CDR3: TGTGCCAGCAGCTTAGTTGCTGATAGCTCCTACAATGAGCAGTTCTTC. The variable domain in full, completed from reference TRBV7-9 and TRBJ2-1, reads DTGVSQNPRHKITKRGQNVTFRCDPISEHNRLYWYRQTLGQGPEFLTYFQNEAQLEKSRLLSDRFSAERPKGSFSTLEIQRTEQGDSAMYLCASSLVADSSYNEQFFGPGTRLTVL.

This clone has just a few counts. The CDR3 reads CAWREKGGAYGYTF. The CDR3 DNA sequence: TGTGCCTGGAGGGAAAAAGGGGGCGCCTATGGCTACACCTTC. This rearrangement joins TRBV30 to TRBJ1-2; 7 bases align to TRBD1. The CDR3 covers 14 residues. V dropped 3 bases and J dropped 4; count of bases not matched to a gene: 8. The germline gives CDR1 GTSNPN, CDR2 SVGIG (reference sequence).

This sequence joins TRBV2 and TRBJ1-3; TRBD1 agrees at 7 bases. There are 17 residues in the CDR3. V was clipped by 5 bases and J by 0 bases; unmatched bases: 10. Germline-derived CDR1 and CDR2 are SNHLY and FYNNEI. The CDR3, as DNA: TGTGCCAGCAGTACCGGGACAGACTACAGCTCTGGAAACACCATATATTTT. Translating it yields CASSTGTDYSSGNTIYF.

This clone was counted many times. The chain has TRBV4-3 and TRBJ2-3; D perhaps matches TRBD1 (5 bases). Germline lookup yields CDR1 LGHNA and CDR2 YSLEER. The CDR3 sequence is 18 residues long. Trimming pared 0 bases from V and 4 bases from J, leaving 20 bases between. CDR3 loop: CASSQESSWGPTPDTQYF. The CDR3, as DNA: TGCGCCAGCAGCCAAGAATCCTCGTGGGGCCCGACCCCAGATACGCAGTATTTT.

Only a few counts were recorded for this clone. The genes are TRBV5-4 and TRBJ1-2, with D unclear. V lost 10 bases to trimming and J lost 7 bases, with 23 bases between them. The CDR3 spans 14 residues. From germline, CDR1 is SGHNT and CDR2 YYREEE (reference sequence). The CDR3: CAATSGSHTGGYTF. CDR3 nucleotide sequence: TGTGCCGCTACCTCGGGATCCCACACGGGTGGCTACACCTTC.

In nucleotides, the CDR3 is TGTGCCAGCAGCCGCAGGACGGCTAGCGGGGGAACAGATACGCAGTATTTT. Its translation is CASSRRTASGGTDTQYF. The V gene is TRBV7-8, the J gene TRBJ2-3; TRBD2 matches 10 bases. The CDR3 loop spans 17 amino acids. Germline V gene lookup returns CDR1 SGHVS and CDR2 FQNEAQ. V was pared by 5 bases and J by 3 bases, with 11 bases of the junction left unmatched.

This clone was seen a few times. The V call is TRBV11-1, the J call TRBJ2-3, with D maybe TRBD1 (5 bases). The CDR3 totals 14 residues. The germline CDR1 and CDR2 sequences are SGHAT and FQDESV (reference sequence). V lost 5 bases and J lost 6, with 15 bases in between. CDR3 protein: CASSPQASSDTQYF. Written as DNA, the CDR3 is TGTGCCAGCAGCCCACAGGCGTCCTCGGATACGCAGTATTTT.

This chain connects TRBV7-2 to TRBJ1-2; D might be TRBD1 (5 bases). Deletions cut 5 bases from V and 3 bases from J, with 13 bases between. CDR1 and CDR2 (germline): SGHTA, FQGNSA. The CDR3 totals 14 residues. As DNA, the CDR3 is TGTGCCAGCAGCCACAGGAGGGAAGACTATGGCTACACCTTC. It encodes CASSHRREDYGYTF.

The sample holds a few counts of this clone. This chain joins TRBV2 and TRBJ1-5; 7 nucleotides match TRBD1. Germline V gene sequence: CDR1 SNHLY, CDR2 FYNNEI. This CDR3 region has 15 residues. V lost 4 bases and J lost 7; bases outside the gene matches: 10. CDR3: CASSVKAGGGQPQHF. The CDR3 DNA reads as TGTGCCAGCAGTGTTAAGGCAGGGGGTGGGCAGCCCCAGCATTTT.

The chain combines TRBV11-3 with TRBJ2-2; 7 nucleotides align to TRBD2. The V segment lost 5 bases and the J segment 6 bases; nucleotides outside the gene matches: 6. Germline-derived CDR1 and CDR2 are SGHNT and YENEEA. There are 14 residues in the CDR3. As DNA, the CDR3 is TGTGCCAGCAGCCGTTCCCGGGGGGCCGGGGAGCTGTTTTTT. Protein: CASSRSRGAGELFF.

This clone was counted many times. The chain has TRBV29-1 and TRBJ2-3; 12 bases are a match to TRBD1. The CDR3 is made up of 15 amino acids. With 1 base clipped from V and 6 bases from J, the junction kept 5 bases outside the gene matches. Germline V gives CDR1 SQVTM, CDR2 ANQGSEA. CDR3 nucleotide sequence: TGCAGCGTTGAAGGTGGGGACAGGGGGCTGGATACGCAGTATTTT. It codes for CSVEGGDRGLDTQYF.

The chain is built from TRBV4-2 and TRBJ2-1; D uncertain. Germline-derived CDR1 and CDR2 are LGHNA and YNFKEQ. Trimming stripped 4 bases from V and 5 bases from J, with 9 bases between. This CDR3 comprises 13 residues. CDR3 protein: CASSPIVDNEQFF. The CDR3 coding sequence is TGTGCCAGCAGCCCCATTGTAGACAATGAGCAGTTCTTC.

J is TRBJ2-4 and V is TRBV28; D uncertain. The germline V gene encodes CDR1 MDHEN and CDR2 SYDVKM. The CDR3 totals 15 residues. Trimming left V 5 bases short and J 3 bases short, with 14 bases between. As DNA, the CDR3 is TGTGCCAGCAGTACCCAAAATACGGGCAAAAACATTCAGTACTTC. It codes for CASSTQNTGKNIQYF.

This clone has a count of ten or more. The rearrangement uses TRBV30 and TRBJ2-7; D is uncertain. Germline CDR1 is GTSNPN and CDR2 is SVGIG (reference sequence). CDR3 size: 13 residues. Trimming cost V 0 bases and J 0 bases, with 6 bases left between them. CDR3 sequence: CAWSVLSSYEQYF. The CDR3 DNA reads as TGTGCCTGGAGTGTACTGAGCTCCTACGAGCAGTACTTC.